This passage covers 14 T cell receptor beta chains from one sample sequenced in a study of cytomegalovirus exposure and HLA in healthy donors (dated by TCRdb to 2017 to 2019). Library generation was performed with the immunoSEQ multiplex PCR assay. For the multiplex PCR, a mixture combining 60 forward primers for TCR Vbeta segments and 13 reverse primers for TCR Jbeta segments was used. TCRdb provides this immuneACCESS table in a form limited to in-frame rearrangements. Some clones are lacking; in checked studies, under half of them reflect an unresolved V gene, and why the rest are absent is not known. The sample data list 120,000 or so clones, and around 82% of these were observed just once. The top ten clonotypes cover roughly 12% of the sample. The sequencing input was PBMCs. The receptors were gathered from a male donor in good health and CMV-seropositive.

Notes on this clone: The junction departs from germline at one end; a sequencing error may be responsible. This chain connects TRBV6-5 to TRBJ2-7, with D perhaps TRBD2 (6 bases). The CDR3 consists of 15 residues. Germline values: CDR1 MNHEY, CDR2 SVGAGI. The CDR3 reads CASRYSGTESYEQYF. The DNA of the CDR3 is TGTGCCAGCAGATACTCCGGGACTGAATCCTACGAGCAGTACTTC.

The gene calls are TRBV5-1 and TRBJ2-5; D is possibly TRBD2 (6 bases). The CDR3 is 14 residues long. Germline CDR1 is SGHRS and CDR2 is YFSETQ. The germline V and J ends were trimmed by 5 bases and 3 bases, with 14 bases remaining between them. This CDR3 reads CASRGTGAEETQYF. In DNA form, the CDR3 reads TGCGCCAGCAGAGGGACGGGAGCCGAAGAGACCCAGTACTTC.

V gene TRBV19 combines with J gene TRBJ1-5; TRBD1 matches 7 bases. From germline, CDR1 is LNHDA and CDR2 SQIVND (reference sequence). The CDR3 spans 14 residues. Trimming at V came to 7 bases and at J to 6 bases, leaving 9 bases not matched to a gene. In nucleotides, the CDR3 is TGTGCCAGTACCATGGACAGGTTCGGTCAGCCCCAGCATTTT. Translation gives CASTMDRFGQPQHF.

J is TRBJ2-7 and V is TRBV28; weak D call: TRBD2 (5 bases). The germline V gene encodes CDR1 MDHEN and CDR2 SYDVKM. The ends were cut back, 1 base at V and 2 bases at J, with 15 bases in the middle. The CDR3 length is 16 residues. The CDR3 sequence is CASSLFLSGAPYEQYF. The DNA for the CDR3 is TGTGCCAGCAGTTTATTCTTGAGCGGAGCCCCCTACGAGCAGTACTTC.

The chain recombines TRBV6-1 with TRBJ2-5, with 9 bases aligning to TRBD1. CDR3 length: 13 residues. The J segment lost 5 bases and the V segment lost 7 bases, leaving 5 bases of the junction unmatched. Germline V lookup: CDR1 MNHNS, CDR2 SASEGT. The CDR3 spells CASTTGGRETQYF. The CDR3 region has the DNA TGTGCCAGCACAACAGGGGGCCGGGAGACCCAGTACTTC.

The V gene is TRBV7-9, the J gene TRBJ2-3; 9 positions match TRBD2. The CDR3 runs 17 residues. Losses at the gene ends were 5 bases for V and 0 bases for J; bases not matched to a gene: 9. The germline gives CDR1 SEHNR, CDR2 FQNEAQ (reference sequence). CDR3 region: CASSDQRTSASTDTQYF. CDR3 nucleotide sequence: TGTGCCAGCAGCGACCAGAGGACTAGCGCTAGCACAGATACGCAGTATTTT.

V usage is TRBV27 and J usage is TRBJ1-5; D perhaps matches TRBD1 (6 bases). The length of the CDR3 is 15 residues. CDR1 and CDR2 from the germline V gene are MNHEY and SMNVEV (reference sequence). Trimming left V 6 bases short and J 6 bases short, with 18 bases between. DNA for the CDR3: TGTGCCAGCAGCTCAGGGGCGGATCAGGGTCAGCCCCAGCATTTT. Translated: CASSSGADQGQPQHF.

The chain joins TRBV21-1 to TRBJ1-3. TRBV21-1 is classified as a pseudogene. The CDR3 consists of 19 residues. CDR3 amino acids: CASTWRHHNTRGSGNTIYF. The CDR3 DNA follows: TGTGCCAGCACCTGGCGACATCATAACACCCGGGGGTCTGGAAACACCATATATTTT.

This chain joins TRBV11-2 and TRBJ2-7; 7 bases line up with TRBD2. V trimming: 3 bases; J trimming: 5 bases; junction bases outside the gene matches: 10. Germline-derived CDR1 and CDR2 are SGHAT and FQNNGV. The CDR3 extends over 15 amino acids. The CDR3 spells CASSFPAAGVHEQYF. CDR3 nucleotides: TGTGCCAGCAGCTTTCCGGCTGCGGGGGTCCACGAGCAGTACTTC.

The chain uses TRBV30 and TRBJ1-5; TRBD1 agrees at 10 bases. Germline CDR1 reads GTSNPN; CDR2 reads SVGIG (reference sequence). The CDR3 length is 16 residues. After removal of 5 bases from V and 10 bases from J, the junction contained 17 bases not matched to a gene. The CDR3 nucleotides are TGTGCCTGGCGACCTACGGGACAGGGGCCCCTATCACCCCAGCATTTT. This gives the protein CAWRPTGQGPLSPQHF.

This clone showed up just a few times. The CDR3 bases are TGTGCCAGCAGTCTGGGGACAGCCCTCTCCTACGAGCAGTACTTC. Its translation: CASSLGTALSYEQYF. The chain employs TRBV14 and TRBJ2-7; the match to TRBD1 covers 7 bases. Germline V gene lookup returns CDR1 SGHDN and CDR2 FVKESK. The CDR3 totals 15 residues. Germline trimming cut 6 bases from V and 0 bases from J; bases unmatched to any gene: 8.

This chain connects TRBV2 to TRBJ2-1, with 7 bases fitting TRBD2. Germline CDR1 is SNHLY and CDR2 is FYNNEI. The CDR3 is made up of 16 amino acids. Trimming took 11 bases from V and 6 from J; bases not matched to a gene: 19. This chain's CDR3 is CAAHREAVPLGNEQFF. DNA of the CDR3: TGTGCCGCCCACCGGGAGGCGGTCCCCCTTGGCAATGAGCAGTTCTTC.

The chain is built from TRBV10-3 and TRBJ2-5, with D perhaps matching TRBD1 (7 bases). CDR3 size: 16 residues. Between the trimmed V and J ends, which lost 8 bases and 4 bases, there was a span of 23 bases. Germline V gene lookup returns CDR1 ENHRY and CDR2 SYGVKD. The CDR3 DNA reads TGTGCCATCCGACAGGGCGGGACGGGTCCGGGAGAGACCCAGTACTTC. This translates into CAIRQGGTGPGETQYF.

The chain combines TRBV14 with TRBJ1-5, with 8 bases matching TRBD1. V was pared by 4 bases and J by 7 bases, with 3 bases of the junction left unmatched. The CDR3 runs 13 residues. Germline values: CDR1 SGHDN, CDR2 FVKESK. CDR3 residues: CASSPDRGQPQHF. The CDR3 region has the DNA TGTGCCAGCAGCCCTGACAGGGGACAGCCCCAGCATTTT.